This TCR beta chain was recorded in a study of T cell responses to AZD1222 COVID-19 vaccine (dated by TCRdb to the early 2020s). For context, the study as a whole: TCR sequencing was performed for 230 to 250 trial participants, of whom 200 to 220 were given two doses of AZD1222 and around 25 were given two doses of MenACWY control vaccine. Trial participants were enrolled by age into subgroups of 18-55, 56-69 and 70-plus years, and 148, 28 and 57 TCR-sequenced participants, respectively, were included in these subgroups.

The CDR3 regions of human TCRbeta chains were analyzed by immunosequencing. As for the authors' bioinformatics: TCRs in the repertoires were compared against a reference library of SARS-CoV-2-specific TCRs that had been generated with the MIRA antigen-specificity platform. Breadth meant the fraction of unique TCRs that were SARS-CoV-2-associated, whereas depth meant the fraction of total T cells that were SARS-CoV-2-associated. Using the MIRA data, each spike-specific TCR was mapped to the spike region that the TCR reacts to and placed in a CD4 or CD8 class. Log10-transformed breadth and depth values were compared by one-way ANOVA with Sidak's multiple comparisons tests. Imported from immuneACCESS, the table was reduced by TCRdb to in-frame sequences with V and J called. These copies leave out some clones; in studies compared against another copy, an unresolved V gene accounts for under half, and the cause of the remainder is not known. Clone size and the V and J calls come from that table; the DNA yielded D and trimming. For this sample the table gives roughly 140,000 clones, of which roughly 90% were detected only once. Clones ranked in the top ten supply 2.5% to 3.5% of the sample.

The germline ends are 11 bases apart after V is trimmed by 8 bases and J by 0 bases. From the cysteine up to the phenylalanine, the CDR3 has a length of 14 residues. The CDR3 DNA has 42 bases and is translated from base 1. The germline V gene encodes CDR1 ENHRY and CDR2 SYGVKD. With regard to this clone: There is no known antigen for this receptor. There are no base qualities to consult, and no much larger clone falls within one base.

In light of the paper, this sample's time point label describes: about 28 days (+/-7) after the second vaccine dose. Because spike-specific TCR depth and breadth did not differ between the two schedules, AZD1222 recipients who got a second dose at roughly 4 weeks were pooled with those who got a second dose at roughly 12 weeks. The vaccinee samples were drawn from two UK trials, COV001 and COV002, one of which was a single-blind randomized controlled phase 2/3 trial testing AZD1222 (ChAdOx1 nCoV-19) in healthy adults. For TCRbeta chain sequencing, PBMC samples were collected from trial participants at day 0 and at day 28 after the second dose. What the study reported, not specific to this receptor: In the small 56-69-year group, the increase in depth fell short of significance, most likely because of low power. Participants were mostly white British, with more females than males. The authors suggested clonal diversity may have been underestimated. Conclusions about previously exposed vaccinees are limited because only six or seven AZD1222 recipients were SARS-CoV-2 seropositive at baseline. The whole spike protein was spanned by vaccine-associated CD4 TCRs, and dominant responses were seen in regions 160-218 and 743-854. Because no day 14 peak-response samples were available, repertoires were characterized only after the peak T cell response. Epitopes outside the regions mutated in the B.1.351 and B.1.1.7 variants were reportedly recognized by nearly half of the unique spike-specific TCRs. Spike-specific TCR breadth and depth rose significantly after two AZD1222 doses compared with day 0 and with MenACWY recipients.

The chain links TRBV10-3 with TRBJ1-3; the D gene cannot be named for sure. The clonotype originates from an adult who received the AZD1222 COVID-19 vaccine. Specimen: peripheral blood, collected 28 days after the second AZD1222 dose. The CDR3 is CAIGAVSSGNTIYF. In nucleotide form, the sequence is TGTGCCATCGGTGCTGTAAGCTCTGGAAACACCATATATTTT.